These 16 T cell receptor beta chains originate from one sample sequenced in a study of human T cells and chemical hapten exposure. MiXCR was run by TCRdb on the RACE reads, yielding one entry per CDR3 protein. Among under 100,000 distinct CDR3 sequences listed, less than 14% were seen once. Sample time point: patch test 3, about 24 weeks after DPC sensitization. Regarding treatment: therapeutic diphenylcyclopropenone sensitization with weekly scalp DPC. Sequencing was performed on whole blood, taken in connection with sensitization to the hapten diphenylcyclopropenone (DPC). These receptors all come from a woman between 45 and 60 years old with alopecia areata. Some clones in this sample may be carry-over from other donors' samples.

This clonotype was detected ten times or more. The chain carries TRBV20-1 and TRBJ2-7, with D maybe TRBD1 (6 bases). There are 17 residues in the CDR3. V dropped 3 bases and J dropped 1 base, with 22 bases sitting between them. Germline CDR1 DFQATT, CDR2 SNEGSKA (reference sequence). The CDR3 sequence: CSASIQRVAGASYEQYF. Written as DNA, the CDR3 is TGCAGTGCTAGTATCCAAAGGGTGGCAGGGGCTTCCTACGAGCAGTACTTC.

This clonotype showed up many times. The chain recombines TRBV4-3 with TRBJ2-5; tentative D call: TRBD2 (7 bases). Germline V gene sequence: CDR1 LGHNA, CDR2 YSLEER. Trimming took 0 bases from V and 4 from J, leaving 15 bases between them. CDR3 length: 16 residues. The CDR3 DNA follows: TGCGCCAGCAGCCAAGAGGCCGGGGGGCGAGGAGAGACCCAGTACTTC. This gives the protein CASSQEAGGRGETQYF.

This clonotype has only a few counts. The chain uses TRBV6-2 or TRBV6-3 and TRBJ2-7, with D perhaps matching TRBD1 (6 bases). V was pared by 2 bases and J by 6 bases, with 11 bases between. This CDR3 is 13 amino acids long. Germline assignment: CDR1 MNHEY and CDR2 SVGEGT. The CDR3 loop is CASSYEQGVEQYF. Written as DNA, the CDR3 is TGTGCCAGCAGTTACGAACAGGGCGTCGAGCAGTACTTC.

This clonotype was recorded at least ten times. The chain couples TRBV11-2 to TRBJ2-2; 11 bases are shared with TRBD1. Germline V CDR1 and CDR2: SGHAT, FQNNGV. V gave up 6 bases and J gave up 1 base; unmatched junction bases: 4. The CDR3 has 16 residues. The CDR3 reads CASRLGQGENTGELFF. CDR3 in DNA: TGTGCCAGCAGGCTGGGACAGGGGGAGAACACCGGGGAGCTGTTTTTT.

The CDR3 sequence is CASSLQGQETQYF. The DNA for the CDR3 is TGTGCCAGCTCACTACAGGGGCAAGAGACCCAGTACTTC. The chain has TRBV18 and TRBJ2-5, with 7 bases lining up with TRBD1. V shed 4 bases and J 2 bases; nucleotides not matched to a gene: 1. The germline V gene encodes CDR1 KGHSH and CDR2 LQKENI. The CDR3 length is 13 residues.

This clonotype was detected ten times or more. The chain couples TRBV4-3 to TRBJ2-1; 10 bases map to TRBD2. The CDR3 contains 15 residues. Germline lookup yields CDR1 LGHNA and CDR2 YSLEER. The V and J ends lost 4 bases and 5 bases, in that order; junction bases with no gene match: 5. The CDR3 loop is CASSRGTSVNNEQFF. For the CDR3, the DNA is TGCGCCAGCAGCCGAGGGACTAGCGTAAACAATGAGCAGTTCTTC.

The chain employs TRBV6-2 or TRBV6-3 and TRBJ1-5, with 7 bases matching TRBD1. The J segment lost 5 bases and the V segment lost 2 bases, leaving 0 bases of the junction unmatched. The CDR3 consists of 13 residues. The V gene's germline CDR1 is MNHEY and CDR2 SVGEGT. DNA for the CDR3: TGTGCCAGCAGTTACAGGGGGCATCAGCCCCAGCATTTT. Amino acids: CASSYRGHQPQHF.

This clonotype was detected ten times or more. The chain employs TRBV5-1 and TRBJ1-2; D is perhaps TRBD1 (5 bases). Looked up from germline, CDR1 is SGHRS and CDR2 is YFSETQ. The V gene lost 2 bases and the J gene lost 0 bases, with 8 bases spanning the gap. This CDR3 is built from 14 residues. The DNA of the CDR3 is TGCGCCAGCAGCTTTCCAGGGCCTAACTATGGCTACACCTTC. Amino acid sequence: CASSFPGPNYGYTF.

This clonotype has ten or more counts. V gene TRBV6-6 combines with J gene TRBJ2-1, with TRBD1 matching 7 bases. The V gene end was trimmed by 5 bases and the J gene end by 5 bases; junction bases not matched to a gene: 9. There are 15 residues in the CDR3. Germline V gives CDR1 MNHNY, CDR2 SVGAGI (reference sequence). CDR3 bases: TGTGCCAGCAGTCACGACAGGGCCCCCAACAATGAGCAGTTCTTC. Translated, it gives CASSHDRAPNNEQFF.

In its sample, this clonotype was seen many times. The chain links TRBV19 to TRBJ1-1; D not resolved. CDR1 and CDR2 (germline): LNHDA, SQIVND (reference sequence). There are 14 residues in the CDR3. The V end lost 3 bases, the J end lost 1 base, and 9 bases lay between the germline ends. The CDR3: CASSMKGGNTEAFF. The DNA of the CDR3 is TGTGCCAGTAGTATGAAGGGTGGGAACACTGAAGCTTTCTTT.

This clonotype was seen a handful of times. CDR3 region: CAWIGHGGETQYF. CDR3 DNA: TGTGCCTGGATTGGCCACGGGGGAGAGACCCAGTACTTC. The J gene is TRBJ2-5, the V gene TRBV30; maybe TRBD2 (6 bases). This CDR3 comprises 13 residues. The ends were cut back, 4 bases at V and 4 bases at J, with 13 bases in the middle. Germline CDR1 and CDR2: GTSNPN and SVGIG (reference sequence). The variable domain in full, with the rest retrieved from reference TRBV30 and TRBJ2-5, is SQTIHQWPATLVQPVGSPLSLECTVEGTSNPNLYWYRQAAGRGLQLLFYSVGIGQISSEVPQNLSASRPQDRQFILSSKKLLLSDSGFYLCAWIGHGGETQYFGPGTRLLVL.

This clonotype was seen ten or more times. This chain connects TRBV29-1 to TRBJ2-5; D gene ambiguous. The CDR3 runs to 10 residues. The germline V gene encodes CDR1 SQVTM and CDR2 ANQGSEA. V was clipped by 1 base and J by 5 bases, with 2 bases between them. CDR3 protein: CSVEGETQYF. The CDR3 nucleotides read TGCAGCGTTGAAGGGGAGACCCAGTACTTC.

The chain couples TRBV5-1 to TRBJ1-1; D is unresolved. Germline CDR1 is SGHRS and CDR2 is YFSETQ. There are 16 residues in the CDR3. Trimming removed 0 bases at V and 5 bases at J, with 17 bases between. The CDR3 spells CASSLELTKRGTEAFF. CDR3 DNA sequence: TGCGCCAGCAGCTTGGAGCTGACGAAAAGAGGGACTGAAGCTTTCTTT.

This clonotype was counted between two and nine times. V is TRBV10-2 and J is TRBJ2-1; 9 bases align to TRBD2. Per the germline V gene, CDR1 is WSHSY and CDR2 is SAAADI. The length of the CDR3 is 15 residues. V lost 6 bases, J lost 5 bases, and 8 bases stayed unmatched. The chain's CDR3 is CASRRLAEGHNEQFF. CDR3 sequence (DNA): TGCGCCAGCAGGCGACTAGCGGAGGGCCACAATGAGCAGTTCTTC.

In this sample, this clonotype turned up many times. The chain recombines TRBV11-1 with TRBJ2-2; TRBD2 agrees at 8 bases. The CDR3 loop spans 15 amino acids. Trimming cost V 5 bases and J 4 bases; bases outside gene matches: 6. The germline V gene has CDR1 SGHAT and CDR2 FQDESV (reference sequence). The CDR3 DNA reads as TGTGCCAGCAGCCTTCTAGCGGGTTCCACCGGGGAGCTGTTTTTT. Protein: CASSLLAGSTGELFF.

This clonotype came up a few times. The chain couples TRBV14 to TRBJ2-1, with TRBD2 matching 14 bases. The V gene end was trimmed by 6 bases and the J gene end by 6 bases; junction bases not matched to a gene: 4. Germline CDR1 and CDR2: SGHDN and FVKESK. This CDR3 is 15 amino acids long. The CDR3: CASSRGLAGGNEQFF. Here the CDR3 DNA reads TGTGCCAGCAGTCGAGGACTAGCGGGAGGCAATGAGCAGTTCTTC.